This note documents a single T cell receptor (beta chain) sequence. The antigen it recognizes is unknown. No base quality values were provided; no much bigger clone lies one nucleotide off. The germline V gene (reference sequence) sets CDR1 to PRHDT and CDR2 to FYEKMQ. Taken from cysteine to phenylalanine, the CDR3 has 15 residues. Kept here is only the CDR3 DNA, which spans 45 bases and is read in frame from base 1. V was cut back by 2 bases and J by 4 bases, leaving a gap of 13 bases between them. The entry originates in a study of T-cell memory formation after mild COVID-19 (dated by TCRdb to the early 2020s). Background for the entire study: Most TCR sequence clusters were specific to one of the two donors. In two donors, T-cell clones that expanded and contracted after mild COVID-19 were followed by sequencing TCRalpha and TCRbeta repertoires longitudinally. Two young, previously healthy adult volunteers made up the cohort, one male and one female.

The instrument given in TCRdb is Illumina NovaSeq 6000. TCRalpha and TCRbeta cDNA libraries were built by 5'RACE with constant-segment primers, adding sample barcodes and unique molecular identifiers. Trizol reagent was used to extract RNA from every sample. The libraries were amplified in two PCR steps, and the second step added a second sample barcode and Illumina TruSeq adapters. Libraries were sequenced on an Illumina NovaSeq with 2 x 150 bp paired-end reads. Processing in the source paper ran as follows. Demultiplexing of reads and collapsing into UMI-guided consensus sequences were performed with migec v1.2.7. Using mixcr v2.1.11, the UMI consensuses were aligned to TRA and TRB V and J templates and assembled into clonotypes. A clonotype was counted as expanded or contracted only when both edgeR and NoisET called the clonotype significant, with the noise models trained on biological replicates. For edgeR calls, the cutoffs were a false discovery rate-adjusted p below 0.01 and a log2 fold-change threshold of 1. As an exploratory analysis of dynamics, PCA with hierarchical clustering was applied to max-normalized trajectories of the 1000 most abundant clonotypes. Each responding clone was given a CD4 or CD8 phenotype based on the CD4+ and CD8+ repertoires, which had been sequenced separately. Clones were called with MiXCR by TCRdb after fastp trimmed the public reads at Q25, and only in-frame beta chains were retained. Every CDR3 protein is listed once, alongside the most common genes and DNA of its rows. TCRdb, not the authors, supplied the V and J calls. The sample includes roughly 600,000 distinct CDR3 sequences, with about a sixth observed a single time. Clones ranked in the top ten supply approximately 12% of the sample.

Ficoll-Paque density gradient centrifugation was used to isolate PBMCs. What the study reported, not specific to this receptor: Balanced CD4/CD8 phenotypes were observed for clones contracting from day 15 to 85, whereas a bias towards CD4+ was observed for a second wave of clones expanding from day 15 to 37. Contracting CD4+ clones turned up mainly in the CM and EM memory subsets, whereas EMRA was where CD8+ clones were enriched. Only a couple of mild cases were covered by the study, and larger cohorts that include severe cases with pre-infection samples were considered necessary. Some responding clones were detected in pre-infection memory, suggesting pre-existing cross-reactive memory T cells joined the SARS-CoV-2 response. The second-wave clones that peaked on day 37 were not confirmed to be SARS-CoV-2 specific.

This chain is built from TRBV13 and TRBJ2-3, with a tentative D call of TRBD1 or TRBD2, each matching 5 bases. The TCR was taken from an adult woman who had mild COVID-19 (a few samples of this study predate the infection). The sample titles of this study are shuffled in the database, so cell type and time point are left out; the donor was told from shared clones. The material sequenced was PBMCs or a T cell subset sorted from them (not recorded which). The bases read TGTGCCAGCAGCTTATTTGCAGGGAGATCAGATACGCAGTATTTT. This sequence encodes CASSLFAGRSDTQYF.